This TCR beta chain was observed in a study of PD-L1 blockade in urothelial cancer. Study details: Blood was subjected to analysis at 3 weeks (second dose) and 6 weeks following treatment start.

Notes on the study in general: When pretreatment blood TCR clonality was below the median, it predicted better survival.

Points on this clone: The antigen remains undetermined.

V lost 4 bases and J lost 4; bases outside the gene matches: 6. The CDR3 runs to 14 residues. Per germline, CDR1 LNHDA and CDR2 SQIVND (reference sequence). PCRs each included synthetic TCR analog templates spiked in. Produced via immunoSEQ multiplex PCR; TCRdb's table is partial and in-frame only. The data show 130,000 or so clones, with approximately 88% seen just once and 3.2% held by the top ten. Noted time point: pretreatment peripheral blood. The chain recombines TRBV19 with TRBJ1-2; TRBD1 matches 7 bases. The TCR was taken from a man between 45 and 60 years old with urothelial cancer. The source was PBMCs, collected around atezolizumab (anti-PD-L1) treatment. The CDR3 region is CASSTAGQLYGYTF. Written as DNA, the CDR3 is TGTGCCAGTAGTACCGCGGGACAGCTCTATGGCTACACCTTC.